This passage covers 4 T cell receptor beta chains from one sample sequenced in a study of T cells in Graves' hyperthyroidism and ophthalmopathy. RNA transcripts yielded amplified TCR beta CDR3 regions. Using the HTBI primer set, a first-round RT-PCR was run on the TCR CDR3. Each CDR3 protein is one row after TCRdb ran MiXCR on the multiplex PCR reads. Of roughly 350,000 distinct CDR3 sequences in the sample, approximately 14% were seen once. The sequencing input was blood. These receptors were taken from a woman aged 25-40 years with Graves' ophthalmopathy.

This sequence joins TRBV2 and TRBJ1-3, with D tentatively TRBD1 (5 bases). Germline CDR1 is SNHLY and CDR2 is FYNNEI. The CDR3 totals 16 residues. Trimming took off 0 bases at V and 9 bases at J, with 18 bases between the two ends. The CDR3 sequence is CASSEARDLRLSTIYF. The CDR3 DNA follows: TGTGCCAGCAGTGAAGCGCGGGACCTCCGGTTGAGCACCATATATTTT.

This clonotype has a count of ten or more. The V and J genes are TRBV6-2 or TRBV6-3 and TRBJ2-7; D unclear. Germline loops: CDR1 MNHEY, CDR2 SVGEGT. There are 15 residues in the CDR3. The ends were cut back, 4 bases at V and 0 bases at J, with 13 bases in the middle. The CDR3 nucleotides read TGTGCCAGCAGTTTCTCTGGACGGAGCTCCTACGAGCAGTACTTC. It is translated as CASSFSGRSSYEQYF.

This clonotype was counted at least ten times. The CDR3 DNA is TGTGCCAGCAGTTACGGTTTTGAGAGTAATACCTACGAGCAGTACTTC. This gives the protein CASSYGFESNTYEQYF. V is TRBV6-5 and J is TRBJ2-7; D gene unclear. CDR3 length equals 16 residues. The germline V gene encodes CDR1 MNHEY and CDR2 SVGAGI. V lost 2 bases and J 2 bases, leaving 16 bases between the germline ends.

This clonotype has a count of ten or more. This chain joins TRBV20-1 and TRBJ2-1; D gene ambiguous. The V end lost 1 base, the J end lost 8 bases, and 12 bases lay between the germline ends. The CDR3 consists of 13 residues. The germline V gene encodes CDR1 DFQATT and CDR2 SNEGSKA (reference sequence). Here the CDR3 reads CSARVPRVDEQFF. In nucleotides, the CDR3 is TGCAGTGCTAGAGTACCCCGGGTTGATGAGCAGTTCTTC.